A selection of T cell receptor beta chains follows, all from one sample in a study of blood T cell repertoires in COVID-19. Using immunoSEQ multiplex PCR, the repertoire was profiled, and TCRdb retains in-frame clones only, with some absent. The sample includes some 150,000 clones, 84% of them seen just once. Sequences were obtained from peripheral blood. The source of these receptors is a woman between 45 and 65 years old with acute or convalescent COVID-19. Each CDR3 is given with its conserved first and last residue. A D gene is named only where the DNA matches it firmly. Clone size is not always given. Where it is, it says once, few, many or a class for expanded clones.

>TRBJ2-3|NA|TRBD1|TRBV18
CASSPGTVTDTQYF
TGTGCCAGCTCACCAGGGACAGTTACAGATACGCAGTATTTT
>TRBJ1-4|NA|NA|TRBV29-1
CSASRGNEKLFF
TGCAGCGCATCCAGGGGAAACGAAAAACTGTTTTTT
>TRBJ1-4|NA|NA|TRBV2
CASTERPGWAEKLFF
TGTGCCAGCACCGAACGCCCAGGGTGGGCTGAAAAACTGTTTTTT
>TRBJ1-5|NA|TRBD1|TRBV15
CATSLQGGHSNQPQHF
TGTGCCACCAGCTTACAGGGGGGCCATAGCAATCAGCCCCAGCATTTT
>TRBJ1-2|NA|TRBD1|TRBV5-1
CASSVTGFHGYTF
TGCGCCAGCAGCGTGACAGGGTTTCATGGCTACACCTTC
>TRBJ1-2|few|TRBD1|TRBV7-9
CASSFGQGGNYGYTF
TGTGCCAGCAGCTTTGGACAGGGAGGGAACTATGGCTACACCTTC
>TRBJ2-3|NA|TRBD1|TRBV18
CASSLGTGTTDTQYF
TGTGCCAGCTCACTTGGGACAGGGACCACAGATACGCAGTATTTT
>TRBJ1-2|many|NA|TRBV5-6
CASSNQVTGYTF
TGTGCCAGCAGTAACCAGGTTACTGGCTACACCTTC
>TRBJ1-1|NA|NA|TRBV4-3
CASSQVRRNTEAFF
TGCGCCAGCAGCCAAGTTCGGAGGAACACTGAAGCTTTCTTT
>TRBJ1-5|NA|TRBD1|TRBV7-9
CASSLGPTGVVSSNQPQHF
TGTGCCAGCAGCTTAGGCCCGACAGGGGTCGTATCTAGCAATCAGCCCCAGCATTTT
>TRBJ2-5|NA|NA|TRBV19
CASSILSGIQETQYF
TGTGCCAGTAGTATTTTAAGCGGTATCCAAGAGACCCAGTACTTC
>TRBJ2-7|few|TRBD2|TRBV5-4
CASSSSGSPEQYF
TGTGCCAGCAGCTCTAGCGGGAGTCCCGAGCAGTACTTC
>TRBJ2-3|NA|TRBD1|TRBV4-3
CASSQGQGRTDTQYF
TGCGCCAGCAGCCAGGGACAGGGTAGGACAGATACGCAGTATTTT
>TRBJ2-7|NA|TRBD2|TRBV11-2
CASSSVGRESSYEQYF
TGTGCCAGCAGCTCGGTCGGGAGGGAAAGCTCCTACGAGCAGTACTTC
>TRBJ1-5|NA|TRBD1|TRBV9
CASSVSPTGDQPQHF
TGTGCCAGCAGCGTAAGTCCGACAGGGGATCAGCCCCAGCATTTT
>TRBJ1-1|few|NA|TRBV19
CASTQAGGNTEAFF
TGTGCCAGTACCCAAGCGGGGGGGAACACTGAAGCTTTCTTT
>TRBJ2-7|NA|NA|TRBV4-3
CASSPSLGLEQYF
TGCGCCAGCAGCCCCAGCCTGGGGCTCGAGCAGTACTTC
>TRBJ1-4|few|NA|TRBV7-8
CASSSRVETEKLFF
TGTGCCAGCAGCTCCAGGGTGGAGACAGAAAAACTGTTTTTT
>TRBJ1-2|NA|NA|TRBV7-2
CASSLRGGYGYTF
TGTGCCAGCAGCTTAAGGGGGGGTTATGGCTACACCTTC
>TRBJ2-7|NA|TRBD2|TRBV6-2/TRBV6-3
CASSPAGEGYEQYF
TGTGCCAGCAGTCCAGCGGGAGAGGGCTACGAGCAGTACTTC
>TRBJ2-1|NA|TRBD2|TRBV18
CASSEGLAGYNEQFF
TGTGCCAGCTCCGAGGGACTAGCGGGCTACAATGAGCAGTTCTTC
>TRBJ1-2|NA|NA|TRBV7-9
CASNFQRGYGYTF
TGTGCCAGCAACTTCCAACGGGGCTATGGCTACACCTTC
>TRBJ2-1|NA|TRBD2|TRBV9
CASSRTSGYNEQFF
TGTGCCAGCAGCCGGACTAGCGGCTACAATGAGCAGTTCTTC
>TRBJ2-5|NA|NA|TRBV29-1
CSVEDKAVQETQYF
TGCAGCGTTGAAGATAAGGCGGTACAAGAGACCCAGTACTTC
>TRBJ2-1|NA|NA|TRBV7-2
CASSLAGLYTYNEQFF
TGTGCCAGCAGCTTAGCGGGACTCTATACCTACAATGAGCAGTTCTTC
>TRBJ2-7|few|TRBD1|TRBV28
CASSTQGGQYF
TGTGCCAGCAGTACACAGGGGGGGCAGTACTTC
>TRBJ2-5|NA|TRBD2|TRBV2
CAQQGVWTSGATAWETQYF
TGTGCCCAGCAAGGTGTTTGGACTAGCGGGGCCACCGCCTGGGAGACCCAGTACTTC
>TRBJ1-1|NA|NA|TRBV4-3
CASSQELGAVAFF
TGCGCCAGCAGCCAAGAGCTGGGGGCAGTAGCTTTCTTT
>TRBJ2-3|few|TRBD2|TRBV28
CASSSPYGLANTDTQYF
TGTGCCAGCAGTTCGCCCTACGGACTAGCGAACACAGATACGCAGTATTTT
>TRBJ1-2|NA|TRBD1|TRBV18
CASSTRQGDGYTF
TGTGCCAGCTCAACTCGACAGGGGGATGGCTACACCTTC
>TRBJ1-5|NA|NA|TRBV19
CASSPWEGNQPQHF
TGTGCCAGTAGTCCGTGGGAGGGCAATCAGCCCCAGCATTTT
>TRBJ2-2|NA|NA|TRBV2
CASSEPKGGGPGELFF
TGTGCCAGCAGTGAACCGAAGGGAGGGGGTCCCGGGGAGCTGTTTTTT
>TRBJ1-1|NA|TRBD1|TRBV19
CASSISGQRTEAFF
TGTGCCAGTAGTATATCGGGACAGAGGACTGAAGCTTTCTTT
>TRBJ2-2|NA|NA|TRBV28
CASSPFGTSPGELFF
TGTGCCAGCAGTCCGTTTGGGACATCCCCCGGGGAGCTGTTTTTT
>TRBJ2-7|NA|NA|TRBV29-1
CSVVDPGYEQYF
TGCAGCGTTGTGGATCCGGGCTACGAGCAGTACTTC
>TRBJ1-5|NA|TRBD1|TRBV20-1
CSASAGTGGSQPQHF
TGCAGTGCGAGTGCCGGGACAGGGGGCTCTCAGCCCCAGCATTTT
>TRBJ1-6|NA|NA|TRBV7-6
CASSAGARDSPLHF
TGTGCCAGCAGCGCGGGCGCCCGGGATTCACCCCTCCACTTT
>TRBJ1-1|NA|NA|TRBV4-2
CASSLRGGDLAEAFF
TGTGCCAGCAGCCTCAGAGGGGGGGACTTAGCTGAAGCTTTCTTT
>TRBJ1-5|NA|NA|TRBV6-2/TRBV6-3
CASSPRPTGINQPQHF
TGTGCCAGCAGTCCGCGACCGACAGGAATCAATCAGCCCCAGCATTTT
>TRBJ2-7|NA|TRBD1|TRBV30
CAWCHRGAYEQYF
TGTGCCTGGTGCCACAGGGGGGCCTACGAGCAGTACTTC
>TRBJ2-7|NA|TRBD1|TRBV5-4
CASSSKQGTYEQYF
TGTGCCAGCAGCTCTAAACAGGGGACCTACGAGCAGTACTTC
>TRBJ2-3|few|TRBD2|TRBV11-2
CASSRSGTSFYPDTQYF
TGTGCCAGCAGCCGGTCCGGGACTAGCTTTTATCCAGATACGCAGTATTTT
>TRBJ1-1|NA|NA|TRBV5-4
CASSSMATGNTEAFF
TGTGCCAGCAGCTCTATGGCGACGGGGAACACTGAAGCTTTCTTT
>TRBJ2-4|NA|TRBD2|TRBV3-1/TRBV3-2
CASSLSGRARAKNIQYF
TGTGCCAGCAGCCTTTCAGGGAGGGCCCGGGCCAAAAACATTCAGTACTTC
>TRBJ1-1|NA|TRBD1|TRBV23-1
CASSQSRQGDKMGTEAFF
TGCGCCAGCAGTCAAAGCAGACAGGGTGATAAGATGGGCACTGAAGCTTTCTTT
>TRBJ2-1|NA|NA|TRBV20-1
CTGAGNNEQFF
TGCACTGGGGCTGGAAACAATGAGCAGTTCTTC
>TRBJ1-5|NA|TRBD1|TRBV7-2
CASSLLTGKQPQHF
TGTGCCAGCAGCTTATTGACAGGGAAGCAGCCCCAGCATTTT
>TRBJ2-1|NA|NA|TRBV2
CASSVSTASYNEQFF
TGTGCCAGCAGTGTATCAACAGCCTCCTACAATGAGCAGTTCTTC
>TRBJ2-5|NA|NA|TRBV2
CASTRTQETQYF
TGTGCCAGCACGCGCACCCAAGAGACCCAGTACTTC